Listed below are T cell receptor beta chains from one sample, sequenced in a study of regulatory T cells in long-lasting Graves disease. TCRdb re-called the multiplex PCR reads through MiXCR, storing one row per CDR3 protein. The sample has 450,000 to 650,000 distinct CDR3 sequences; about 16% are singletons. The sample was also reused in another study, on T cells in Graves' hyperthyroidism and ophthalmopathy.

The source was peripheral blood mononuclear cells (PBMCs), collected at new diagnosis, from a patient treated with antithyroid drugs. These receptors were obtained from a woman aged 40-65 years with Graves disease. Both conserved end residues are part of each CDR3. Each record gives: D gene, J gene, V gene, clone size, CDR3 protein, CDR3 DNA. D genes are given only for firm matches. A clone size is listed for some rows: how often the clone was seen (once, few, many), or a class if it is expanded.

NA,TRBJ2-2,TRBV10-2,NA,CASRFGGNTGELFF,TGCGCCAGCCGTTTCGGGGGGAACACCGGGGAGCTGTTTTTT
TRBD1,TRBJ1-2,TRBV6-2/TRBV6-3,NA,CASRDQGASYGYTF,TGTGCCAGCAGAGACCAGGGGGCGAGCTATGGCTACACCTTC
TRBD2,TRBJ2-2,TRBV6-1,many,CASRTSGGAGTGELFF,TGTGCCAGCCGAACTAGCGGGGGGGCCGGCACCGGGGAGCTGTTTTTT
TRBD1,TRBJ1-2,TRBV25-1,NA,CASSEFPVWGQGTSFYGYTF,TGTGCCAGCAGTGAATTTCCGGTCTGGGGACAGGGGACTTCTTTCTATGGCTACACCTTC
NA,TRBJ2-5,TRBV11-1,NA,CASSYRVSGTQYF,TGTGCCAGCAGCTACAGGGTTTCAGGGACCCAGTACTTC
NA,TRBJ1-6,TRBV6-5,few,CASSYSANNSPLHF,TGTGCCAGCAGTTACTCTGCCAATAATTCACCCCTCCACTTT
NA,TRBJ1-4,TRBV6-1,many,CASSREPETLEKLFF,TGTGCCAGCAGTAGGGAACCCGAAACCCTCGAAAAACTGTTTTTT
NA,TRBJ2-2,TRBV11-3,many,CASSLYGAGELFF,TGTGCCAGCAGCTTATACGGGGCCGGGGAGCTGTTTTTT
NA,TRBJ2-2,TRBV27,few,CASSPPLATAGELFF,TGTGCCAGCAGTCCCCCCCTAGCGACGGCCGGGGAGCTGTTTTTT
NA,TRBJ2-3,TRBV5-1,many,CASSLPDDTQYF,TGCGCCAGCAGCTTGCCCGATGATACGCAGTATTTT
TRBD1,TRBJ2-7,TRBV29-1,NA,CSVKTGAYKYEQYF,TGCAGCGTCAAGACAGGGGCCTACAAATACGAGCAGTACTTC
NA,TRBJ1-3,TRBV29-1,few,CSGGQAGNTIYF,TGCAGCGGCGGACAAGCTGGAAACACCATATATTTT
TRBD2,TRBJ2-1,TRBV2,many,CASTLGLDVNEQFF,TGTGCCAGCACTCTGGGACTAGACGTCAATGAGCAGTTCTTC
NA,TRBJ1-2,TRBV9,few,CASSTGPGTNYGYTF,TGTGCCAGCAGCACCGGACCCGGGACTAACTATGGCTACACCTTC
NA,TRBJ2-7,TRBV7-9,NA,CASSFWGALGYEQYF,TGTGCCAGCAGTTTTTGGGGGGCGCTTGGATACGAGCAGTACTTC